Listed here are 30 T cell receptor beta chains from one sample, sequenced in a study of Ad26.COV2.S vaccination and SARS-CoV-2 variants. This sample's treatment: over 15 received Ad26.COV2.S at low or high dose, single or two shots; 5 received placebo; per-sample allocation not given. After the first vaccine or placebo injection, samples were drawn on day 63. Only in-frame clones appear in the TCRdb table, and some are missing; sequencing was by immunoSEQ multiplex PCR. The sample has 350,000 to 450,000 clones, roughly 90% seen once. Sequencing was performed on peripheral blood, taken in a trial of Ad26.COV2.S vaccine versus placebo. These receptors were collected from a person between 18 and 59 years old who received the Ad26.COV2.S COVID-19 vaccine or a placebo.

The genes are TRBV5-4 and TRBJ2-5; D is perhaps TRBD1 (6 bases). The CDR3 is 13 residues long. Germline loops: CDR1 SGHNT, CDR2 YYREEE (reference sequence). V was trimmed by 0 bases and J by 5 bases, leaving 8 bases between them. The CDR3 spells CASSLGQAETQYF. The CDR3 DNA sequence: TGTGCCAGCAGCTTGGGACAGGCGGAGACCCAGTACTTC.

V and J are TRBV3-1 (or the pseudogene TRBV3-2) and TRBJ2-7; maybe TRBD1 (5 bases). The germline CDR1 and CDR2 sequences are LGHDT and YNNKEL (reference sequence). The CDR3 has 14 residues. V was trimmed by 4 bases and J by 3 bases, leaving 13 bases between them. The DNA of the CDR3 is TGTGCCAGCAGCCGGGCAGGGATAAACTACGAGCAGTACTTC. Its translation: CASSRAGINYEQYF.

CDR3 nucleotide sequence: TGTGCCAGCAGTTTATCGGCGGGGTATGGCTACACCTTC. This codes for CASSLSAGYGYTF. The chain links TRBV27 to TRBJ1-2; D is unclear. The V and J ends lost 0 bases and 5 bases respectively, with 7 bases between them. Germline values: CDR1 MNHEY, CDR2 SMNVEV (reference sequence). The CDR3 runs 13 residues.

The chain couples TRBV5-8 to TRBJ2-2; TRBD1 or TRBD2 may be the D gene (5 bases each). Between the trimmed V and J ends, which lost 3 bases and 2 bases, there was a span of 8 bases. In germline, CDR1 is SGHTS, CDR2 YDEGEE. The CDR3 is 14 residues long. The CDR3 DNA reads TGTGCCAGCAGCTCCCGGGACAACACCGGGGAGCTGTTTTTT. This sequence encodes CASSSRDNTGELFF.

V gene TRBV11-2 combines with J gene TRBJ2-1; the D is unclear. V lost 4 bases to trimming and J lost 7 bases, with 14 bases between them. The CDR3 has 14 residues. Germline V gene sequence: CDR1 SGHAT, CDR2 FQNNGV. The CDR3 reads CASSSTSAWNEQFF. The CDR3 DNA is TGTGCCAGCAGCTCTACCTCGGCTTGGAATGAGCAGTTCTTC.

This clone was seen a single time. For the CDR3, the DNA is TGTGCCAGCAGCTTGGCCCCCCCACCTATGTATGAGCAGTTCTTC. Its protein product is CASSLAPPPMYEQFF. This rearrangement joins TRBV5-5 to TRBJ2-1; the D is unclear. V was trimmed by 0 bases and J by 8 bases, leaving 15 bases between them. The CDR3 is made up of 15 amino acids. Germline V gives CDR1 SGHKS, CDR2 YYEKEE (reference sequence).

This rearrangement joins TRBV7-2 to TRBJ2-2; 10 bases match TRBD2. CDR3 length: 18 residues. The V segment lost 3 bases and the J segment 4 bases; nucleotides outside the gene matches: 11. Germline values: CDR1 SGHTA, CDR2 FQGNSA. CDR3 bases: TGTGCCAGCAGCTTTCAGGGGTTAGCGGGAGGATTCACCGGGGAGCTGTTTTTT. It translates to CASSFQGLAGGFTGELFF.

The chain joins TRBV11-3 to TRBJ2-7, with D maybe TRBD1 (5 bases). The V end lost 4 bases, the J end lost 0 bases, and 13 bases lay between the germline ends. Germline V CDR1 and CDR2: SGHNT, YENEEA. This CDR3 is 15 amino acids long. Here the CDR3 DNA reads TGTGCCAGCAGCTCGCATGGGGCGAGCTCCTACGAGCAGTACTTC. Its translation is CASSSHGASSYEQYF.

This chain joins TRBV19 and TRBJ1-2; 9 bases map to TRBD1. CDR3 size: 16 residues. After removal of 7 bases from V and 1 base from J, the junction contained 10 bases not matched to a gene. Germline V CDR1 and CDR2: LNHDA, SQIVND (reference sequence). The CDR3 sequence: CASKNRDREGNYGYTF. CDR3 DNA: TGTGCCAGTAAAAACCGGGACAGGGAAGGTAACTATGGCTACACCTTC.

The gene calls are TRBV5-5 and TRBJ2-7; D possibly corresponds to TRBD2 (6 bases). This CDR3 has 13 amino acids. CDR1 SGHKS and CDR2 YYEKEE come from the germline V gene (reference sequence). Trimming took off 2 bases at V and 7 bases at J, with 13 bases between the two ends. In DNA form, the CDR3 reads TGTGCCAGCAGCTTCGGGACTCCGGGGGAGCAGTACTTC. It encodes CASSFGTPGEQYF.

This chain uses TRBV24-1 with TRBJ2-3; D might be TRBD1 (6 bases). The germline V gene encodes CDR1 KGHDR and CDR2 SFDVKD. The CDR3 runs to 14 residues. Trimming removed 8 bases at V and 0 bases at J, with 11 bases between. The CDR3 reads CATMGQTSTDTQYF. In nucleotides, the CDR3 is TGTGCCACCATGGGACAAACTAGCACAGATACGCAGTATTTT.

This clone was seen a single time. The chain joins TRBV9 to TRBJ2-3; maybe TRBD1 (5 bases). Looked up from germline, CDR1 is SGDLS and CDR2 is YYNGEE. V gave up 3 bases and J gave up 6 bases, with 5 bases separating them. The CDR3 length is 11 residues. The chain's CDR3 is CASSEGDTQYF. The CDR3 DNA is TGTGCCAGCAGCGAGGGGGATACGCAGTATTTT.

Here the CDR3 DNA reads TGTGCCAGCACCTGGGGAGGGCCCAGTTTCACCGGGGAGCTGTTTTTT. It translates to CASTWGGPSFTGELFF. The chain combines TRBV5-6 with TRBJ2-2; 7 nucleotides agree with TRBD2. Trimming took 6 bases from V and 4 from J; bases not matched to a gene: 12. CDR1 and CDR2 (germline): SGHDT, YYEEEE. This CDR3 contains 16 residues.

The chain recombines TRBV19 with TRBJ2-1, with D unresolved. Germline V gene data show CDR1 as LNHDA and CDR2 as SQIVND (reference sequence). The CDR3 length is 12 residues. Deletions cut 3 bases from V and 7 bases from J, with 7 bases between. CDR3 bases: TGTGCCAGTAGTATTATTGGGAATGAGCAGTTCTTC. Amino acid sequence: CASSIIGNEQFF.

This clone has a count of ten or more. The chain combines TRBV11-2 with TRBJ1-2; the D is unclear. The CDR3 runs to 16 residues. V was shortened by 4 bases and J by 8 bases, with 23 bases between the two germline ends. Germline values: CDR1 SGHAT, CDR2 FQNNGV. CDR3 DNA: TGTGCCAGCAGCTGGAACCCGAGTCCGATTTTCTGGGGCTACACCTTC. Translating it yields CASSWNPSPIFWGYTF.

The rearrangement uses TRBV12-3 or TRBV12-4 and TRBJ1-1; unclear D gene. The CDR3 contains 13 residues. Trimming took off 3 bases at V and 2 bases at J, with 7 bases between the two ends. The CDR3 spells CASSLRSNTEAFF. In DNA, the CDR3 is TGTGCCAGCAGTTTGAGGTCTAACACTGAAGCTTTCTTT.

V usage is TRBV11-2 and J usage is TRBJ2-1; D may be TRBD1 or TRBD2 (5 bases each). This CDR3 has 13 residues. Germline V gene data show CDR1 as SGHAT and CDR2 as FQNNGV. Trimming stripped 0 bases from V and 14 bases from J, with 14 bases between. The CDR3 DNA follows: TGTGCCAGCAGCTTAGACCGAGGGGTGAGGGAGTTCTTC. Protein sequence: CASSLDRGVREFF.

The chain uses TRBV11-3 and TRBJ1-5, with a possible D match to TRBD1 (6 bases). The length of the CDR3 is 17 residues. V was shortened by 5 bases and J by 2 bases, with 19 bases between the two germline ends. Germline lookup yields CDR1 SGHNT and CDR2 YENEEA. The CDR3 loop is CASSIQHRDVGNQPQHF. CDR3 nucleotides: TGTGCCAGCAGCATACAGCACAGGGATGTCGGCAATCAGCCCCAGCATTTT.

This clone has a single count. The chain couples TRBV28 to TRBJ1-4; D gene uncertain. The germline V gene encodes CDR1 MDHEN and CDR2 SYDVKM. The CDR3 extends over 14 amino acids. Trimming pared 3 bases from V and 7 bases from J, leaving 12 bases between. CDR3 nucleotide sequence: TGTGCCAGCAGTTTGGGCTCAACGGGTGAAAAACTGTTTTTT. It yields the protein CASSLGSTGEKLFF.

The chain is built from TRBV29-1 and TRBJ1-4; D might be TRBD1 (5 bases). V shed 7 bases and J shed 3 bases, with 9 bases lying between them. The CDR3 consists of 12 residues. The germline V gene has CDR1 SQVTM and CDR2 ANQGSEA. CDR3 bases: TGCAGCGGTCGACAGTCTAATGAAAAACTGTTTTTT. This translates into CSGRQSNEKLFF.

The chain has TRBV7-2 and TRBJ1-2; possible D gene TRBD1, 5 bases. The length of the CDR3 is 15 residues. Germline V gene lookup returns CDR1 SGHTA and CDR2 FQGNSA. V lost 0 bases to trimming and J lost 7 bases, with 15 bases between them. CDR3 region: CASSLALVGAGGYTF. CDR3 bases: TGTGCCAGCAGCTTAGCGCTGGTCGGGGCTGGTGGCTACACCTTC.

The CDR3 sequence: CASSIGSRNQPQHF. DNA for the CDR3: TGTGCCAGTAGTATCGGCAGCCGCAATCAGCCCCAGCATTTT. The chain has TRBV19 and TRBJ1-5; no firm D call. V dropped 3 bases and J dropped 2 bases, with 8 bases sitting between them. The CDR3 is 14 residues long. The germline V gene encodes CDR1 LNHDA and CDR2 SQIVND (reference sequence).

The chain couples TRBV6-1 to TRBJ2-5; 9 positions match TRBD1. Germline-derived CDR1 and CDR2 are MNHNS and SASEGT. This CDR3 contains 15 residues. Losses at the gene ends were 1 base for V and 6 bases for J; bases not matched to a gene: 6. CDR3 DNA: TGTGCCAGCAGTGAAGAAATGACAGGGGGGAAGACCCAGTACTTC. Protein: CASSEEMTGGKTQYF.

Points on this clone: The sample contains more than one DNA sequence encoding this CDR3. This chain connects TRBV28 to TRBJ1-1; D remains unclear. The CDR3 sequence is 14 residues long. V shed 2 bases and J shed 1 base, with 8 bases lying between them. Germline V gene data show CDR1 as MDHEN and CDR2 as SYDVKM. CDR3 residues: CASSLRGRNTEAFF. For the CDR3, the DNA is TGTGCCAGCAGTTTACGAGGGAGGAACACTGAAGCTTTCTTT.

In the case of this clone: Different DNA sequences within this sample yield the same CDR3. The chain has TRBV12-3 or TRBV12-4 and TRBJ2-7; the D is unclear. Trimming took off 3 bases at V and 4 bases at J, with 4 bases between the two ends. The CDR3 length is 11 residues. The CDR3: CASSLEYEQYF. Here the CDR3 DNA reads TGTGCCAGCAGTTTGGAGTACGAGCAGTACTTC.

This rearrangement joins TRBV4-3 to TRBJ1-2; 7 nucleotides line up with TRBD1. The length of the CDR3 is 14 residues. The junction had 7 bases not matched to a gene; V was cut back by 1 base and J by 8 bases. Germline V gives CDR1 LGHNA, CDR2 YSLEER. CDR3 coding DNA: TGCGCCAGCAGCCAAGTAGGGACAGCTGTGGGCTACACCTTC. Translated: CASSQVGTAVGYTF.

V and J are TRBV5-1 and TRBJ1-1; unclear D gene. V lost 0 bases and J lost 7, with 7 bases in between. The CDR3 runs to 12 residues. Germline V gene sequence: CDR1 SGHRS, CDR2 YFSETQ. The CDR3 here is CASSLGVSEAFF. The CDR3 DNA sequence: TGCGCCAGCAGCTTGGGGGTCAGTGAAGCTTTCTTT. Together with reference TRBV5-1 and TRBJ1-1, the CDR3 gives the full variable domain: KAGVTQTPRYLIKTRGQQVTLSCSPISGHRSVSWYQQTPGQGLQFLFEYFSETQRNKGNFPGRFSGRQFSNSRSEMNVSTLELGDSALYLCASSLGVSEAFFGQGTRLTVV.

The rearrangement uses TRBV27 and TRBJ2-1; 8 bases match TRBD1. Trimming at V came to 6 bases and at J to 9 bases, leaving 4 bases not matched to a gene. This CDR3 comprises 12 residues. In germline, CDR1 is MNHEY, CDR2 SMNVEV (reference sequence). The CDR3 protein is CASSRGQGEQFF. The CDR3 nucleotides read TGTGCCAGCAGCAGGGGGCAGGGTGAGCAGTTCTTC.

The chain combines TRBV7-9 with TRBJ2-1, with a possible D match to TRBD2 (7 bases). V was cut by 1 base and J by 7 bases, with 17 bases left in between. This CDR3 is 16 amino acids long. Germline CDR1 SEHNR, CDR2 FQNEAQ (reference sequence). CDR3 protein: CASSLEEGGGQNEQFF. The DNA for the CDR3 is TGTGCCAGCAGCTTAGAGGAGGGGGGAGGGCAAAATGAGCAGTTCTTC.

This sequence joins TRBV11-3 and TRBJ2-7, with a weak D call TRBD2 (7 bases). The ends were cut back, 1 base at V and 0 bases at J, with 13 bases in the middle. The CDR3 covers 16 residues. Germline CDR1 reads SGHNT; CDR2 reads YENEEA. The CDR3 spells CASSLAGGLSSYEQYF. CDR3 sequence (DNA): TGTGCCAGCAGCTTAGCCGGGGGGCTAAGCTCCTACGAGCAGTACTTC. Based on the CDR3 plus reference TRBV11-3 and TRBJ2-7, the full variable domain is EAGVVQSPRYKIIEKKQPVAFWCNPISGHNTLYWYLQNLGQGPELLIRYENEEAVDDSQLPKDRFSAERLKGVDSTLKIQPAELGDSAVYLCASSLAGGLSSYEQYFGPGTRLTVT.